The clone carrying this T cell receptor (beta chain) was counted ten times or more. Antigen unknown. This sample was included in a study of molecular identifiers for immune sequencing clone quantification. General observations from the study: Over 97% of CMV-specific effector molecules, but under 1% of naive ones, were in clones above 20 copies.

CDR3 length: 13 residues. Trimming removed 3 bases from V and 0 bases from J, with 5 bases in between. TCRdb reprocessed the PCR reads via MiXCR and lists one record per CDR3 protein. The sample has about 68,000 distinct CDR3 sequences; 15% to 20% are singletons. The V and J genes are TRBV12-3 or TRBV12-4 and TRBJ1-2; no reliable D call. The source is a human donor in good health. Some libraries in this study had Jurkat cell RNA spiked in. Sequencing was performed on naive CD8+ T cells from blood, with Jurkat cell RNA spiked in. The subset was: FACS-sorted CD8+CD4-CCR7+CD45RA+ naive T cells. CDR3 sequence (DNA): TGTGCCAGCAGTTTGGCAGCTAACTATGGCTACACCTTC. Amino acids: CASSLAANYGYTF.